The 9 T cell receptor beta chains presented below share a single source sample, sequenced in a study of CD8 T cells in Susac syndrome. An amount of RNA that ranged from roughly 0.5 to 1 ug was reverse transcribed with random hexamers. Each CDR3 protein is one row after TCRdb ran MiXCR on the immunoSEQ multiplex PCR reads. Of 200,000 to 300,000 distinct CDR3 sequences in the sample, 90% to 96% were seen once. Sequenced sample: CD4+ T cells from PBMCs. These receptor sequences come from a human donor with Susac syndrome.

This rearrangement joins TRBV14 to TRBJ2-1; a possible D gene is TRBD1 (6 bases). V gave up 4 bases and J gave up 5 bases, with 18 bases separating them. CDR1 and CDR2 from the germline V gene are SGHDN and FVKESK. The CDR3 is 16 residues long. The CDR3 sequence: CASSPPGRGRNNEQFF. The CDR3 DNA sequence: TGTGCCAGCAGCCCTCCCGGCAGGGGCCGTAACAATGAGCAGTTCTTC.

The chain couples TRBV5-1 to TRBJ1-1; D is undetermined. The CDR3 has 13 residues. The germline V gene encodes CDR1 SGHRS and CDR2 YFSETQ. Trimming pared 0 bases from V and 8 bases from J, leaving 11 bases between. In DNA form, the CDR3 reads TGCGCCAGCAGCTTGGGTCAGCGGACCGAAGCTTTCTTT. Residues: CASSLGQRTEAFF.

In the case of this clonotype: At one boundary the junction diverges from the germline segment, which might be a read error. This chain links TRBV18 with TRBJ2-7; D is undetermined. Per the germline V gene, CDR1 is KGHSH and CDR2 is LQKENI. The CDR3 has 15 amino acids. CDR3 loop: CASSAPSKSSYEQYF. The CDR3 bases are TGTGCCAGCTCAGCACCGTCCAAGAGCTCCTACGAGCAGTACTTC.

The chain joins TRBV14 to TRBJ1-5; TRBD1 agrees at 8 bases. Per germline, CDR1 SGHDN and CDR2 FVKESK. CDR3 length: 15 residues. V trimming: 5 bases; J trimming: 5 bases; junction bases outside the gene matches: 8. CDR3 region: CASSSGQGWDQPQHF. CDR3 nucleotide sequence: TGTGCCAGCAGCTCTGGACAGGGCTGGGATCAGCCCCAGCATTTT.

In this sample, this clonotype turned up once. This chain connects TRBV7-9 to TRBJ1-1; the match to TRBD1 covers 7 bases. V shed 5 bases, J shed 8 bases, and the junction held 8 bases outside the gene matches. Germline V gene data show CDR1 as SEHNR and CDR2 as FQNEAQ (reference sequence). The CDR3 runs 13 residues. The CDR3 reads CASSHRDSGEAFF. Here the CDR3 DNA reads TGTGCCAGCAGCCACCGGGACAGCGGGGAAGCTTTCTTT.

The CDR3 DNA reads as TGTGCCAGCAGTTTCCCGGGACAGGGAGAAGAGACCCAGTACTTC. Its protein product is CASSFPGQGEETQYF. This chain connects TRBV28 to TRBJ2-5; TRBD1 matches at 9 bases. CDR1 is MDHEN, CDR2 SYDVKM, per germline. Unmatched junction bases numbered 5, after V lost 3 bases and J lost 3 bases. CDR3 length equals 15 residues.

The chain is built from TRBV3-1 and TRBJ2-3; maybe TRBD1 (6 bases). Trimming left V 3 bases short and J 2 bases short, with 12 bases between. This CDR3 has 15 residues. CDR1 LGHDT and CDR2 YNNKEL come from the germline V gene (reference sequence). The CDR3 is CASSQTGDYTDTQYF. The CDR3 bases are TGTGCCAGCAGCCAGACAGGAGATTACACAGATACGCAGTATTTT.

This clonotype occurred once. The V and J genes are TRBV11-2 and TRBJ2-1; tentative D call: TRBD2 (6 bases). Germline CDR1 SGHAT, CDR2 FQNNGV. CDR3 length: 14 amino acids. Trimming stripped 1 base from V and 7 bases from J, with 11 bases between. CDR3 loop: CASSLGGRGNEQFF. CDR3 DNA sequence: TGTGCCAGCAGCTTAGGGGGACGGGGGAATGAGCAGTTCTTC.

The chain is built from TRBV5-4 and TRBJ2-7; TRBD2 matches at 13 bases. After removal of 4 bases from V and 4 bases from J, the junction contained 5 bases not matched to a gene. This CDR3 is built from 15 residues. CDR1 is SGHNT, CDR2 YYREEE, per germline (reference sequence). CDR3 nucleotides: TGTGCCAGCAGCCCCCCGGGACTAGCGGGATACGAGCAGTACTTC. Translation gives CASSPPGLAGYEQYF.